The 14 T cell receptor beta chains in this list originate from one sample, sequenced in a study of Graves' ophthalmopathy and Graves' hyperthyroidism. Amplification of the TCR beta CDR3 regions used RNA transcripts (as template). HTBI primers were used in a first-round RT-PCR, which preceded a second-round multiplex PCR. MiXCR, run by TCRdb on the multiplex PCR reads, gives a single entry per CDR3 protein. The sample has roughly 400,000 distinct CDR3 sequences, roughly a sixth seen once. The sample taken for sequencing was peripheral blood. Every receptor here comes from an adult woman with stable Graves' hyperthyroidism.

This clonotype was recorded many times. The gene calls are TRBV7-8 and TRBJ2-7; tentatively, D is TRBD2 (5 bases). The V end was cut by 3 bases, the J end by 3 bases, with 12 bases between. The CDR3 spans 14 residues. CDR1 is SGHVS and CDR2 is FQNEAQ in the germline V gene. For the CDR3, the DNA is TGTGCCAGCAGCTTGTTGGACGGGGACTACGAGCAGTACTTC. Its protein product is CASSLLDGDYEQYF.

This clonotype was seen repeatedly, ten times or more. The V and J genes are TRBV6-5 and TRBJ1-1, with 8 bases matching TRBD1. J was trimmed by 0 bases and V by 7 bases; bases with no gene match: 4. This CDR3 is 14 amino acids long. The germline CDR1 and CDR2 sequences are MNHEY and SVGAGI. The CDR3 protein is CASNLDRVNTEAFF. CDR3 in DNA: TGTGCCAGCAACTTGGACAGGGTGAACACTGAAGCTTTCTTT.

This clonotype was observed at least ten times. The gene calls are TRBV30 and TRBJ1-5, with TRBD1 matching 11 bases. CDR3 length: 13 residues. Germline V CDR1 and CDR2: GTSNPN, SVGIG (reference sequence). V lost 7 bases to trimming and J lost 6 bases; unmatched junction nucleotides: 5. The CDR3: CASGQGGGQPQHF. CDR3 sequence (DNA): TGTGCCTCGGGACAGGGGGGCGGTCAGCCCCAGCATTTT. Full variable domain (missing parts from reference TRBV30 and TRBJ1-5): SQTIHQWPATLVQPVGSPLSLECTVEGTSNPNLYWYRQAAGRGLQLLFYSVGIGQISSEVPQNLSASRPQDRQFILSSKKLLLSDSGFYLCASGQGGGQPQHFGDGTRLSIL.

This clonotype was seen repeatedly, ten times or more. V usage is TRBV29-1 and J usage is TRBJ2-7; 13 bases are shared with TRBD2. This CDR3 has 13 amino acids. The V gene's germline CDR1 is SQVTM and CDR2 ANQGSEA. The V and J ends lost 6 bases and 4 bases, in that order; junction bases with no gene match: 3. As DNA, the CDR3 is TGCAGCGTACGGACTAGCGGGAGTTACGAGCAGTACTTC. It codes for CSVRTSGSYEQYF.

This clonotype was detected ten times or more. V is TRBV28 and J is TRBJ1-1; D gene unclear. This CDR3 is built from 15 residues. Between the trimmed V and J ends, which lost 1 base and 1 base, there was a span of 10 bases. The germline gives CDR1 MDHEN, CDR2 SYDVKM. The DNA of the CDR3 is TGTGCCAGCAGTTTATCCACCCCGAGGAACACTGAAGCTTTCTTT. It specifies CASSLSTPRNTEAFF.

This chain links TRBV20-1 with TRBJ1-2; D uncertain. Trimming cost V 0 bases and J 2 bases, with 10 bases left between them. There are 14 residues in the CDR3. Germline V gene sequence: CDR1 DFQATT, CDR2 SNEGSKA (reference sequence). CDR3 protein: CSARDHGRNYGYTF. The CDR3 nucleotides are TGCAGTGCTAGAGATCATGGCAGGAACTATGGCTACACCTTC.

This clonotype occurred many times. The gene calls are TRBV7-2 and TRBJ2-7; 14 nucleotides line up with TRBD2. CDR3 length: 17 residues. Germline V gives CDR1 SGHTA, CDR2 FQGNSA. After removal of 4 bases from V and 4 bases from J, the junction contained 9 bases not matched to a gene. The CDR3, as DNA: TGTGCCAGCAGCTCAGTCGGGACTAGCGGGAGCGCGTACGAGCAGTACTTC. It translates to CASSSVGTSGSAYEQYF.

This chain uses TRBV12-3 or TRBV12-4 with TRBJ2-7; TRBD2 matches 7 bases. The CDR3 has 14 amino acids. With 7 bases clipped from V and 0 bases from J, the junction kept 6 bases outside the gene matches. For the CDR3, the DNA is TGTGCCAGCACCTCCGGGACTAACTCCTACGAGCAGTACTTC. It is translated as CASTSGTNSYEQYF.

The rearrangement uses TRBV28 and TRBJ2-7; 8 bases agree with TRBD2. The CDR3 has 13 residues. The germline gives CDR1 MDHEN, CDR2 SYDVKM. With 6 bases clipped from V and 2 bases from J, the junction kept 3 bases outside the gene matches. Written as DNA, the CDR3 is TGTGCCAGCAGCGACGGGAGGGCCTACGAGCAGTACTTC. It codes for CASSDGRAYEQYF.

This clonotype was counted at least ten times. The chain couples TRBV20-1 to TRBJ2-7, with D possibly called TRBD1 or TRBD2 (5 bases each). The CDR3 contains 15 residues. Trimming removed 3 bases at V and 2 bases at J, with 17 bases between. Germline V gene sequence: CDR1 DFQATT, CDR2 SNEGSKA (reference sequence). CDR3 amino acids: CSARKGTSGTYEQYF. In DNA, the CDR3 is TGCAGTGCTAGGAAAGGGACGTCAGGAACCTACGAGCAGTACTTC.

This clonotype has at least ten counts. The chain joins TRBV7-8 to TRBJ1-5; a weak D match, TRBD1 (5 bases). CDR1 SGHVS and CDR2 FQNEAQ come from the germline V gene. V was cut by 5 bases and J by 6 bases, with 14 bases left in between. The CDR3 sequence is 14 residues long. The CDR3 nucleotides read TGTGCCAGCAGCCCGGGTCGGGGGGGTCAGCCCCAGCATTTT. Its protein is CASSPGRGGQPQHF.

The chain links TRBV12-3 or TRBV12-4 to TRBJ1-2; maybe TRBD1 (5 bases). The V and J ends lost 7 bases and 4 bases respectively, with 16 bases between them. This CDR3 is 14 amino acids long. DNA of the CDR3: TGTGCCAGCACCAGCGGGACCGATCGCTATGGCTACACCTTC. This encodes CASTSGTDRYGYTF.

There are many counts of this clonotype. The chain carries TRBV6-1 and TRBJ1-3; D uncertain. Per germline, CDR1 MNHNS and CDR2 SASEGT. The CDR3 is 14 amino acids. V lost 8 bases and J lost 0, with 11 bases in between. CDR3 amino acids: CASQTANSGNTIYF. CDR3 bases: TGTGCCAGCCAGACTGCGAACTCTGGAAACACCATATATTTT.

The CDR3 sequence: CASSFGGTGAEQYF. In DNA form, the CDR3 reads TGTGCCAGCAGTTTTGGGGGGACCGGCGCCGAGCAGTACTTC. The chain recombines TRBV27 with TRBJ2-7; perhaps TRBD2 as D (6 bases). V was shortened by 3 bases and J by 6 bases, with 15 bases between the two germline ends. The CDR3 extends over 14 amino acids. Germline lookup yields CDR1 MNHEY and CDR2 SMNVEV (reference sequence).